These 32 T cell receptor beta chains originate from one sample sequenced in a study of human T cells and chemical hapten exposure. From the RACE reads, TCRdb called clonotypes with MiXCR, one entry per CDR3 protein. The sample contains 65,000 or so distinct CDR3 sequences, roughly 6.1% of which appear only once. As for time point: healthy volunteer bleed at 6 weeks. Unseparated into fractions, whole blood served as the source from which total RNA was extracted. The sequenced sample consisted of whole blood. These receptors were obtained from a female donor in good health. Some clones in this sample may be carry-over from other donors' samples.

This clonotype has at least ten counts. This chain links TRBV7-3 with TRBJ2-3, with a tentative D call TRBD2 (5 bases). The CDR3 length is 16 residues. Germline V CDR1 and CDR2: SGHTA, FQGTGA. V was shortened by 2 bases and J by 0 bases, with 12 bases between the two germline ends. In DNA, the CDR3 is TGTGCCAGCAGCTTAGGGAGCGGCCCTAGCACAGATACGCAGTATTTT. As protein: CASSLGSGPSTDTQYF.

The chain joins TRBV6-2 or TRBV6-3 to TRBJ2-1; the match to TRBD2 covers 16 bases. CDR1 and CDR2 (germline): MNHEY, SVGEGT. V shed 7 bases, J shed 6 bases, and the junction held 9 bases outside the gene matches. CDR3 size: 17 residues. CDR3 sequence reads: CASNSGLAGGPVNEQFF. The CDR3 DNA reads TGTGCCAGCAACTCGGGACTAGCGGGAGGGCCGGTCAATGAGCAGTTCTTC.

This clonotype was counted ten times or more. The gene calls are TRBV4-1 and TRBJ2-3, with D tentatively TRBD2 (6 bases). Germline loops: CDR1 MGHRA, CDR2 YSYEKL. This CDR3 is 16 amino acids long. The V end lost 1 base, the J end lost 0 bases, and 11 bases lay between the germline ends. CDR3 protein: CASSQGEVASTDTQYF. CDR3 nucleotides: TGCGCCAGCAGCCAAGGGGAGGTAGCTAGCACAGATACGCAGTATTTT.

This clonotype has a count of ten or more. V usage is TRBV15 and J usage is TRBJ1-6, with D tentatively TRBD1 (6 bases). Deletions cut 5 bases from V and 2 bases from J, with 10 bases between. CDR1 and CDR2 from the germline V gene are LNHNV and YYDKDF (reference sequence). The CDR3 contains 15 residues. In DNA form, the CDR3 reads TGTGCCACCAGCGGAAGGACAGCCTATAATTCACCCCTCCACTTT. Translation: CATSGRTAYNSPLHF.

This chain links TRBV12-3 or TRBV12-4 with TRBJ2-3; D is unresolved. This CDR3 contains 12 residues. Trimming pared 6 bases from V and 4 bases from J, leaving 8 bases between. CDR3 in amino acids: CASRGFADTQYF. In DNA form, the CDR3 reads TGTGCCAGCAGGGGATTCGCAGATACGCAGTATTTT.

The chain carries TRBV6-6 and TRBJ1-5; D is perhaps TRBD1 (6 bases). Germline V lookup: CDR1 MNHNY, CDR2 SVGAGI (reference sequence). The CDR3 is 14 amino acids. Trimming cost V 2 bases and J 9 bases, with 14 bases left between them. The DNA for the CDR3 is TGTGCCAGCAGTTACGGGACACTAGCGTGGCCCCAGCATTTT. Translated: CASSYGTLAWPQHF.

The table lists this clonotype with a few counts. The rearrangement links TRBV11-2 to TRBJ2-7; perhaps TRBD2 as D (6 bases). V was cut by 1 base and J by 3 bases, with 13 bases left in between. This CDR3 spans 15 amino acids. In germline, CDR1 is SGHAT, CDR2 FQNNGV. CDR3 in amino acids: CASSLAGGRDYEQYF. The CDR3 region has the DNA TGTGCCAGCAGCTTAGCCGGAGGGCGGGACTACGAGCAGTACTTC. The variable domain in full, completed from reference TRBV11-2 and TRBJ2-7, reads EAGVAQSPRYKIIEKRQSVAFWCNPISGHATLYWYQQILGQGPKLLIQFQNNGVVDDSQLPKDRFSAERLKGVDSTLKIQPAKLEDSAVYLCASSLAGGRDYEQYFGPGTRLTVT.

This sequence joins TRBV9 and TRBJ2-2, with a tentative D call TRBD1 (5 bases). Germline CDR1 reads SGDLS; CDR2 reads YYNGEE. The CDR3 runs 17 residues. The V and J ends lost 0 bases and 6 bases respectively, with 18 bases between them. DNA of the CDR3: TGTGCCAGCAGCGTAGAGGGTACAGGACATTTTTCCGGGGAGCTGTTTTTT. It translates to CASSVEGTGHFSGELFF. Together with reference TRBV9 and TRBJ2-2, the CDR3 gives the full variable domain: DSGVTQTPKHLITATGQRVTLRCSPRSGDLSVYWYQQSLDQGLQFLIQYYNGEERAKGNILERFSAQQFPDLHSELNLSSLELGDSALYFCASSVEGTGHFSGELFFGEGSRLTVL.

This clonotype was recorded at least ten times. The chain combines TRBV12-3 or TRBV12-4 with TRBJ2-7, with a tentative D call TRBD1 (6 bases). The V and J ends lost 3 bases and 0 bases respectively, with 12 bases between them. The CDR3 totals 15 residues. In DNA form, the CDR3 reads TGTGCCAGCAGTTTCAGGACAGAACCCTCCTACGAGCAGTACTTC. Residues: CASSFRTEPSYEQYF.

This clonotype was observed at least ten times. V is TRBV29-1 and J is TRBJ2-7; 10 bases match TRBD2. This CDR3 comprises 15 residues. The J segment lost 0 bases and the V segment lost 2 bases, leaving 4 bases of the junction unmatched. Germline V CDR1 and CDR2: SQVTM, ANQGSEA. CDR3 loop: CSVELAGESSYEQYF. The CDR3 nucleotides are TGCAGCGTTGAACTAGCGGGAGAGAGCTCCTACGAGCAGTACTTC.

This clonotype was recorded at least ten times. The chain has TRBV12-3 or TRBV12-4 and TRBJ1-1; possible D gene TRBD1, 6 bases. The V end was cut by 4 bases, the J end by 1 base, with 10 bases between. CDR3 size: 14 residues. The CDR3 sequence: CASSYREENTEAFF. CDR3 sequence (DNA): TGTGCCAGCAGTTACAGGGAAGAGAACACTGAAGCTTTCTTT.

This clonotype was recorded a few times. V is TRBV18 and J is TRBJ1-6, with D uncertain. Germline V gives CDR1 KGHSH, CDR2 LQKENI. V was clipped by 4 bases and J by 5 bases, with 12 bases between them. The length of the CDR3 is 15 residues. The CDR3 DNA reads TGTGCCAGCTCACAAGAGCTCCCCGATAATTCACCCCTCCACTTT. This sequence encodes CASSQELPDNSPLHF. Looking up the rest from reference TRBV18 and TRBJ1-6 gives the full variable domain: NAGVMQNPRHLVRRRGQEARLRCSPMKGHSHVYWYRQLPEEGLKFMVYLQKENIIDESGMPKERFSAEFPKEGPSILRIQQVVRGDSAAYFCASSQELPDNSPLHFGNGTRLTVT.

This clonotype appeared many times. V gene TRBV20-1 combines with J gene TRBJ1-4, with D tentatively TRBD1 (5 bases). Trimming left V 3 bases short and J 8 bases short, with 19 bases between. The germline V gene has CDR1 DFQATT and CDR2 SNEGSKA (reference sequence). This CDR3 is 15 amino acids long. The CDR3 DNA reads TGCAGTGCTAGTCCCAGGGACGAGGGAGACGAAAAACTGTTTTTT. Translation gives CSASPRDEGDEKLFF.

This clonotype has just a few counts. The chain combines TRBV13 with TRBJ2-5; 9 nucleotides align to TRBD2. The CDR3 is 16 residues long. With V trimmed by 5 bases and J by 5 bases, 12 bases remained unmatched. Germline V gives CDR1 PRHDT, CDR2 FYEKMQ (reference sequence). CDR3: CASSHGSSGSGETQYF. DNA of the CDR3: TGTGCCAGCAGCCACGGGAGTAGCGGGAGTGGCGAGACCCAGTACTTC.

This clonotype was observed at least ten times. The chain combines TRBV7-6 with TRBJ2-6; unclear D gene. The CDR3 is 17 residues long. Between the trimmed V and J ends, which lost 2 bases and 0 bases, there was a span of 11 bases. The germline V gene has CDR1 SGHVS and CDR2 FNYEAQ. CDR3: CASSLLESISGANVLTF. The CDR3 nucleotides are TGTGCCAGCAGCTTACTTGAGAGTATCTCTGGGGCCAACGTCCTGACTTTC.

The CDR3 DNA is TGTGCCAGCAGCTTAACGGGAAAAGATACGCAGTATTTT. This encodes CASSLTGKDTQYF. The chain employs TRBV11-3 and TRBJ2-3; D may be TRBD2 (5 bases). The CDR3 extends over 13 amino acids. CDR1 and CDR2 from the germline V gene are SGHNT and YENEEA. V dropped 2 bases and J dropped 5 bases, with 8 bases sitting between them.

This clonotype was seen many times. The chain combines TRBV29-1 with TRBJ2-1, with 9 bases matching TRBD1. Germline V CDR1 and CDR2: SQVTM, ANQGSEA. The CDR3 contains 14 residues. J gave up 4 bases and V 6 bases, and 7 bases lay outside the gene matches. The CDR3 bases are TGCAGCGTCGAGGGACAGGGATATTACAATGAGCAGTTCTTC. Translated: CSVEGQGYYNEQFF.

This clonotype came up many times. The chain is built from TRBV29-1 and TRBJ2-1, with 13 positions matching TRBD2. This CDR3 is built from 14 residues. V lost 1 base, J lost 10 bases, and 4 bases stayed unmatched. Germline assignment: CDR1 SQVTM and CDR2 ANQGSEA. This CDR3 reads CSVEVGLAGEEQFF. In DNA, the CDR3 is TGCAGCGTTGAAGTTGGACTAGCGGGAGAGGAGCAGTTCTTC.

This sequence joins TRBV12-3 or TRBV12-4 and TRBJ2-1; a possible D gene is TRBD2 (7 bases). The V end lost 3 bases, the J end lost 6 bases, and 12 bases lay between the germline ends. The CDR3 extends over 14 amino acids. The CDR3 DNA follows: TGTGCCAGCAGTTTGAGGAGGGGGGGCAATGAGCAGTTCTTC. Translated, it gives CASSLRRGGNEQFF.

This clonotype was counted only a few times. J is TRBJ2-7 and V is TRBV6-2 or TRBV6-3; 9 bases map to TRBD1. The V and J ends lost 6 bases and 0 bases, in that order; junction bases with no gene match: 6. CDR3 length: 15 residues. Germline assignment: CDR1 MNHEY and CDR2 SVGEGT. The CDR3 reads CASRFTGQGSYEQYF. The CDR3 DNA reads as TGTGCCAGCAGATTCACGGGACAGGGCTCCTACGAGCAGTACTTC.

The rearrangement joins TRBV3-1 to TRBJ2-7; 7 positions match TRBD2. Germline CDR1 is LGHDT and CDR2 is YNNKEL (reference sequence). The CDR3 runs to 14 residues. Trimming took 1 base from V and 6 from J; bases not matched to a gene: 6. The CDR3, as DNA: TGTGCCAGCAGCCAAGCGGCGGGAGTGTTCGAGCAGTACTTC. Translated, it gives CASSQAAGVFEQYF.

This clonotype was recorded many times. The chain's CDR3 is CASSPTGQTYNEQFF. CDR3 DNA: TGCGCCAGCAGCCCTACGGGACAGACCTACAATGAGCAGTTCTTC. This chain connects TRBV5-1 to TRBJ2-1; 7 nucleotides line up with TRBD1. This CDR3 region has 15 residues. Germline-derived CDR1 and CDR2 are SGHRS and YFSETQ. V trimming: 4 bases; J trimming: 2 bases; junction bases outside the gene matches: 6.

The table lists this clonotype with a few counts. This chain joins TRBV6-2 or TRBV6-3 and TRBJ1-5, with D perhaps matching TRBD1 (5 bases). Germline V lookup: CDR1 MNHEY, CDR2 SVGEGT. The V and J ends lost 6 bases and 3 bases respectively, with 12 bases between them. This CDR3 is built from 14 residues. CDR3 sequence: CASSGPGPNQPQHF. The CDR3 nucleotides read TGTGCCAGCAGCGGTCCGGGGCCCAATCAGCCCCAGCATTTT.

The chain carries TRBV3-1 and TRBJ1-4; D is unclear. The CDR3 loop spans 14 amino acids. Germline CDR1 is LGHDT and CDR2 is YNNKEL (reference sequence). Trimming removed 3 bases at V and 2 bases at J, with 7 bases between. CDR3 protein: CASSHTLTNEKLFF. The CDR3 region has the DNA TGTGCCAGCAGCCACACACTTACTAATGAAAAACTGTTTTTT.

At least ten counts were recorded for this clonotype. At one end the junction does not follow the germline gene, possibly because of a read error. The gene calls are TRBV10-3 and TRBJ2-1; unclear D gene. The length of the CDR3 is 11 residues. Germline values: CDR1 ENHRY, CDR2 SYGVKD. The CDR3 is CAIKSSNEQFF. The CDR3, as DNA: TGTGCCATCAAATCCTCCAATGAGCAGTTCTTC.

In this sample, this clonotype turned up a few times. The chain joins TRBV12-3 or TRBV12-4 to TRBJ2-7; D is uncertain. Between the trimmed V and J ends, which lost 3 bases and 6 bases, there was a span of 9 bases. There are 12 residues in the CDR3. Here the CDR3 DNA reads TGTGCCAGCAGTTTTGGTGGACCCGAGCAGTACTTC. Its protein product is CASSFGGPEQYF.

This clonotype was detected a few times. The V and J genes are TRBV20-1 and TRBJ2-7; D is ambiguous. CDR3 length: 13 amino acids. V gave up 2 bases and J gave up 2 bases, with 10 bases separating them. Per germline, CDR1 DFQATT and CDR2 SNEGSKA (reference sequence). The CDR3 bases are TGCAGTGCTAGACTCGGTGAACCCTACGAGCAGTACTTC. Its translation is CSARLGEPYEQYF.

The V call is TRBV7-9, the J call TRBJ2-3, with D hard to call. CDR3 length: 14 residues. The germline CDR1 and CDR2 sequences are SEHNR and FQNEAQ (reference sequence). The V end lost 5 bases, the J end lost 0 bases, and 9 bases lay between the germline ends. The CDR3 DNA reads as TGTGCCAGCAGCAAGCAGACTAGCACAGATACGCAGTATTTT. Its translation is CASSKQTSTDTQYF.

This clonotype turned up a few times. The rearrangement joins TRBV19 to TRBJ2-6, with a weak D call TRBD1 (5 bases). Germline CDR1 is LNHDA and CDR2 is SQIVND (reference sequence). V was clipped by 3 bases and J by 0 bases, with 12 bases between them. This CDR3 has 17 residues. CDR3 region: CASSIQGTRSGANVLTF. The CDR3 DNA reads as TGTGCCAGTAGTATCCAGGGAACCCGCTCTGGGGCCAACGTCCTGACTTTC.

This clonotype was seen ten or more times. CDR3 loop: CASSLPDELTHEQFF. Here the CDR3 DNA reads TGTGCCAGCAGCTTACCGGACGAACTTACCCATGAGCAGTTCTTC. V and J are TRBV28 and TRBJ2-1; D gene ambiguous. The CDR3 length is 15 residues. Between the trimmed V and J ends, which lost 6 bases and 8 bases, there was a span of 20 bases. The germline V gene has CDR1 MDHEN and CDR2 SYDVKM.

This clonotype was counted ten times or more. The chain has TRBV7-9 and TRBJ1-2, with 7 bases aligning to TRBD1. There are 15 residues in the CDR3. Germline V CDR1 and CDR2: SEHNR, FQNEAQ (reference sequence). The V segment lost 2 bases and the J segment 0 bases; nucleotides outside the gene matches: 3. CDR3 sequence reads: CASSLYGTANYGYTF. The CDR3 DNA sequence: TGTGCCAGCAGCTTATATGGGACAGCTAACTATGGCTACACCTTC.

This clonotype was observed many times. The V gene is TRBV28, the J gene TRBJ2-3; 10 nucleotides line up with TRBD2. The V gene's germline CDR1 is MDHEN and CDR2 SYDVKM. The V segment lost 5 bases and the J segment 1 base; nucleotides outside the gene matches: 6. CDR3 size: 16 residues. In DNA form, the CDR3 reads TGTGCCAGCAGTCAAATCGGACTAGCGGGCACAGATACGCAGTATTTT. Translated: CASSQIGLAGTDTQYF.